The next 32 T cell receptor beta chains were all read from a single sample in a study of cytomegalovirus exposure and HLA in healthy donors. The study ran its PCR with 60 Vbeta and 13 Jbeta primers. Repertoires were generated with immunoSEQ multiplex PCR, while TCRdb's copy carries only in-frame clones and drops some. The data contain under 150,000 clones, around 80% of them singletons. Material: PBMCs. The receptors here all came from a woman aged 40 to 50 in good health and CMV-seropositive.

The V call is TRBV5-1, the J call TRBJ2-1; D is tentatively TRBD1 or TRBD2 (7 bases each). Germline V gene lookup returns CDR1 SGHRS and CDR2 YFSETQ. V lost 4 bases and J lost 5, with 16 bases in between. The CDR3 has 15 residues. The CDR3 region is CASSLGGTEHNEQFF. The CDR3 bases are TGCGCCAGCAGCCTGGGAGGGACAGAGCACAATGAGCAGTTCTTC.

V and J are TRBV6-1 and TRBJ2-7; TRBD1 matches 7 bases. Germline CDR1 and CDR2: MNHNS and SASEGT. The CDR3 runs to 15 residues. With V trimmed by 6 bases and J by 3 bases, 11 bases remained unmatched. CDR3 amino acids: CASRDDRASFYEQYF. The CDR3 DNA reads as TGTGCCAGCAGAGACGACAGGGCCTCCTTCTACGAGCAGTACTTC.

The J gene is TRBJ2-2, the V gene TRBV19, with a weak D call TRBD2 (6 bases). There are 15 residues in the CDR3. V dropped 6 bases and J dropped 6 bases, with 17 bases sitting between them. Germline CDR1 is LNHDA and CDR2 is SQIVND (reference sequence). The CDR3 region has the DNA TGTGCCAGTAGCTTTGCGGGGACGGGCGCCGGGGAGCTGTTTTTT. Amino acids: CASSFAGTGAGELFF.

The chain links TRBV28 to TRBJ1-5; tentatively, D is TRBD1 (5 bases). Germline values: CDR1 MDHEN, CDR2 SYDVKM. V lost 2 bases and J 11 bases, leaving 13 bases between the germline ends. The CDR3 consists of 13 residues. CDR3 sequence reads: CASSLRGRGTQHF. Written as DNA, the CDR3 is TGTGCCAGCAGTTTAAGGGGCCGGGGGACCCAGCATTTT.

This clone was picked up a small number of times. The chain recombines TRBV6-6 with TRBJ1-1; TRBD1 matches at 11 bases. With V trimmed by 6 bases and J by 4 bases, 10 bases remained unmatched. This CDR3 has 16 amino acids. From germline, CDR1 is MNHNY and CDR2 SVGAGI (reference sequence). The CDR3 DNA reads as TGTGCCAGCAGACAAGGGACAGGGGGATCGGGCACTGAAGCTTTCTTT. Translation gives CASRQGTGGSGTEAFF.

J is TRBJ1-5 and V is TRBV5-6; 8 nucleotides align to TRBD1. The CDR3 is 15 amino acids. The V gene end was trimmed by 0 bases and the J gene end by 6 bases; junction bases not matched to a gene: 5. The germline V gene has CDR1 SGHDT and CDR2 YYEEEE. CDR3 region: CASSLAGGASQPQHF. The CDR3 DNA follows: TGTGCCAGCAGCTTGGCAGGGGGCGCGAGTCAGCCCCAGCATTTT.

The chain has TRBV5-6 and TRBJ2-5; the match to TRBD2 covers 9 bases. CDR1 SGHDT and CDR2 YYEEEE come from the germline V gene. J lost 4 bases, V lost 0 bases, and 7 bases had no gene match. The CDR3 consists of 16 residues. The CDR3 DNA follows: TGTGCCAGCAGCTTGGGGATAGCGGGGGTTCGAGAGACCCAGTACTTC. Its translation is CASSLGIAGVRETQYF.

The chain uses TRBV2 and TRBJ1-6; D might be TRBD1 (5 bases). CDR1 is SNHLY, CDR2 FYNNEI, per germline. The CDR3 extends over 16 amino acids. Trimming removed 6 bases from V and 6 bases from J, with 18 bases in between. CDR3 sequence: CASSRTQGGFNSPLHF. As DNA, the CDR3 is TGTGCCAGCAGCCGAACCCAGGGTGGGTTTAATTCACCCCTCCACTTT.

This chain uses TRBV27 with TRBJ2-1; D ambiguous. CDR3 length: 14 amino acids. Trimming removed 0 bases from V and 6 bases from J, with 9 bases in between. CDR1 and CDR2 from the germline V gene are MNHEY and SMNVEV (reference sequence). CDR3: CASSLSTPSNEQFF. CDR3 nucleotide sequence: TGTGCCAGCAGTTTATCAACCCCCAGCAATGAGCAGTTCTTC.

The chain has TRBV19 and TRBJ2-1, with 8 nucleotides matching TRBD1. Trimming cost V 6 bases and J 0 bases; bases outside gene matches: 4. Per germline, CDR1 LNHDA and CDR2 SQIVND (reference sequence). The CDR3 is 15 amino acids. CDR3 sequence: CASRRDRSSYNEQFF. DNA for the CDR3: TGTGCCAGTAGGAGGGACAGGAGCTCCTACAATGAGCAGTTCTTC.

The chain employs TRBV9 and TRBJ2-3, with 7 bases fitting TRBD2. This CDR3 has 15 residues. The germline V gene has CDR1 SGDLS and CDR2 YYNGEE. The V gene end was trimmed by 0 bases and the J gene end by 5 bases; junction bases not matched to a gene: 6. The CDR3 is CASSVGRERRDTQYF. As DNA, the CDR3 is TGTGCCAGCAGCGTAGGGCGGGAGAGACGAGATACGCAGTATTTT.

This clone was observed a few times. This chain connects TRBV28 to TRBJ1-1; perhaps TRBD1 as D (5 bases). CDR3 size: 14 residues. Germline V gene lookup returns CDR1 MDHEN and CDR2 SYDVKM. The ends were cut back, 6 bases at V and 5 bases at J, with 16 bases in the middle. Here the CDR3 reads CASSPPGGRTEAFF. The CDR3 DNA is TGTGCCAGCAGCCCTCCCGGGGGGAGGACTGAAGCTTTCTTT.

This chain uses TRBV19 with TRBJ1-1, with D tentatively TRBD1 (5 bases). The CDR3 sequence is 13 residues long. The ends were cut back, 5 bases at V and 5 bases at J, with 12 bases in the middle. Germline V gene sequence: CDR1 LNHDA, CDR2 SQIVND (reference sequence). The CDR3 sequence: CASSLGGRTEAFF. The CDR3 DNA reads TGTGCCAGTAGTCTCGGGGGTAGGACTGAAGCTTTCTTT.

The genes are TRBV11-2 and TRBJ2-2; 8 nucleotides line up with TRBD2. CDR1 and CDR2 from the germline V gene are SGHAT and FQNNGV. V lost 1 base and J lost 8; bases outside the gene matches: 3. This CDR3 is built from 14 residues. The DNA of the CDR3 is TGTGCCAGCAGCTTAGCGGGGGGGCTAGGGGAGCTGTTTTTT. As protein: CASSLAGGLGELFF.

This clone occurred once. The rearrangement joins TRBV7-3 to TRBJ2-1, with 8 bases lining up with TRBD2. Germline-derived CDR1 and CDR2 are SGHTA and FQGTGA. V shed 2 bases and J 8 bases; nucleotides not matched to a gene: 8. The CDR3 covers 15 residues. The CDR3 sequence: CASSLLRGGRDEQFF. CDR3 in DNA: TGTGCCAGCAGCTTACTTCGCGGGGGGAGGGATGAGCAGTTCTTC.

This chain joins TRBV30 and TRBJ2-5, with D unresolved. CDR1 is GTSNPN and CDR2 is SVGIG in the germline V gene (reference sequence). The CDR3 length is 11 residues. Between the trimmed V and J ends, which lost 0 bases and 11 bases, there was a span of 10 bases. The CDR3 sequence: CAWSVLGEQYF. The DNA for the CDR3 is TGTGCCTGGAGTGTCCTTGGTGAGCAGTACTTC.

The sample holds a few counts of this clone. The J gene is TRBJ2-1, the V gene TRBV28; maybe TRBD1 (5 bases). Trimming left V 10 bases short and J 1 base short, with 14 bases between. CDR3 length: 14 residues. The germline gives CDR1 MDHEN, CDR2 SYDVKM. CDR3 DNA sequence: TGTGCCACTCAACTTAAGGGGTCCTACAATGAGCAGTTCTTC. This translates into CATQLKGSYNEQFF.

The genes are TRBV6-6 and TRBJ2-2, with TRBD2 as a possible D gene (6 bases). The CDR3 runs to 16 residues. Germline CDR1 MNHNY, CDR2 SVGAGI (reference sequence). V lost 3 bases and J 2 bases, leaving 13 bases between the germline ends. DNA of the CDR3: TGTGCCAGCAGTTATGGGACTCAGCTCAACACCGGGGAGCTGTTTTTT. Protein sequence: CASSYGTQLNTGELFF.

The gene calls are TRBV6-5 and TRBJ1-1; possibly TRBD1 for D (6 bases). The CDR3 totals 14 residues. Germline CDR1 MNHEY, CDR2 SVGAGI. V lost 6 bases, J lost 0 bases, and 11 bases lay in between. The CDR3 is CASSLGGMNTEAFF. The CDR3 nucleotides are TGTGCCAGCAGCCTAGGGGGTATGAACACTGAAGCTTTCTTT.

The J gene is TRBJ2-5, the V gene TRBV18; perhaps TRBD2 as D (5 bases). The V gene lost 2 bases and the J gene lost 5 bases, with 6 bases spanning the gap. Germline CDR1 and CDR2: KGHSH and LQKENI. CDR3 length: 12 amino acids. In DNA, the CDR3 is TGTGCCAGCTCACCATCGGGGGAGACCCAGTACTTC. It is translated as CASSPSGETQYF.

The genes are TRBV6-1 and TRBJ2-5, with 8 bases matching TRBD1. Germline CDR1 reads MNHNS; CDR2 reads SASEGT. Trimming took 10 bases from V and 4 from J; bases not matched to a gene: 5. CDR3 size: 12 residues. CDR3 residues: CATGQGPETQYF. As DNA, the CDR3 is TGTGCCACCGGACAGGGACCAGAGACCCAGTACTTC.

This CDR3 is CASSLSGERVTEAFF. CDR3 in DNA: TGCGCCAGCAGCCTCTCAGGGGAGAGGGTTACTGAAGCTTTCTTT. This chain uses TRBV4-1 with TRBJ1-1, with a tentative D call TRBD1 (6 bases). Trimming pared 4 bases from V and 5 bases from J, leaving 17 bases between. The CDR3 covers 15 residues. Looked up from germline, CDR1 is MGHRA and CDR2 is YSYEKL.

This chain links TRBV27 with TRBJ2-7, with TRBD2 matching over 7 bases. The CDR3 has 15 residues. Germline-derived CDR1 and CDR2 are MNHEY and SMNVEV (reference sequence). V trimming: 5 bases; J trimming: 2 bases; junction bases outside the gene matches: 9. CDR3 residues: CASSELAAKPYEQYF. The DNA of the CDR3 is TGTGCCAGCAGTGAGCTAGCGGCCAAGCCCTACGAGCAGTACTTC.

The V call is TRBV6-6, the J call TRBJ1-5, with a possible D match to TRBD1 (5 bases). CDR1 MNHNY and CDR2 SVGAGI come from the germline V gene (reference sequence). The CDR3 is made up of 11 amino acids. V was pared by 8 bases and J by 4 bases, with 6 bases between. The CDR3 region is CASGGNQPQHF. The CDR3 DNA follows: TGTGCCAGCGGGGGGAATCAGCCCCAGCATTTT.

The genes are TRBV7-2 and TRBJ1-1; D is ambiguous. V shed 6 bases and J shed 2 bases, with 10 bases lying between them. From germline, CDR1 is SGHTA and CDR2 FQGNSA. This CDR3 has 13 residues. The DNA of the CDR3 is TGTGCCAGCAGGGCGGAGGCTAACACTGAAGCTTTCTTT. Protein sequence: CASRAEANTEAFF.

The J gene is TRBJ2-1, the V gene TRBV7-8, with 8 bases identical to TRBD2. V shed 5 bases, J shed 10 bases, and the junction held 19 bases outside the gene matches. Germline CDR1 and CDR2: SGHVS and FQNEAQ. The CDR3 is 17 residues long. In DNA, the CDR3 is TGTGCCAGCAGCATAAAAGCGGGAGAGGTTGCCTTGAGGGAGCAGTTCTTC. Translation: CASSIKAGEVALREQFF.

The V and J genes are TRBV4-1 and TRBJ2-7, with 11 bases aligning to TRBD2. J gave up 5 bases and V 4 bases, and 7 bases lay outside the gene matches. Germline assignment: CDR1 MGHRA and CDR2 YSYEKL. The CDR3 spans 15 residues. Written as DNA, the CDR3 is TGCGCCAGCAGCCGCAGGCTAGCGGGAGGCCACGAGCAGTACTTC. Amino acid sequence: CASSRRLAGGHEQYF.

The V and J genes are TRBV29-1 and TRBJ1-2, with D maybe TRBD1 (6 bases). The V gene lost 4 bases and the J gene lost 10 bases, with 13 bases spanning the gap. Germline-derived CDR1 and CDR2 are SQVTM and ANQGSEA. The CDR3 consists of 11 residues. CDR3 coding DNA: TGCAGCGTTGTGCAGGGGTCGATCTACACCTTC. This sequence encodes CSVVQGSIYTF.

This clone appeared a single time. V and J are TRBV9 and TRBJ1-3; tentative D call: TRBD1 (6 bases). The CDR3 extends over 15 amino acids. With 3 bases removed from V and 2 bases from J, the gap between germline ends came to 12 bases. Germline V gives CDR1 SGDLS, CDR2 YYNGEE. The CDR3 protein is CASSAQQGAGNTIYF. DNA of the CDR3: TGTGCCAGCAGCGCTCAACAGGGAGCTGGAAACACCATATATTTT.

The V gene is TRBV19, the J gene TRBJ1-2; D is possibly TRBD1 (6 bases). CDR1 and CDR2 (germline): LNHDA, SQIVND (reference sequence). The CDR3 has 14 amino acids. Deletions cut 6 bases from V and 4 bases from J, with 15 bases between. CDR3 residues: CASSRPGGAYGYTF. The DNA of the CDR3 is TGTGCCAGTAGCCGTCCCGGGGGGGCCTATGGCTACACCTTC.

The chain combines TRBV6-6 with TRBJ2-7; 9 bases match TRBD1. The germline V gene has CDR1 MNHNY and CDR2 SVGAGI (reference sequence). V was clipped by 8 bases and J by 6 bases; unmatched bases: 11. This CDR3 is built from 14 residues. CDR3 region: CASSHGQGSGEQYF. As DNA, the CDR3 is TGTGCCAGCTCCCATGGACAGGGGTCAGGCGAGCAGTACTTC.

V gene TRBV28 combines with J gene TRBJ1-2; 7 bases agree with TRBD1. Trimming at V came to 2 bases and at J to 8 bases, leaving 5 bases not matched to a gene. The CDR3 loop spans 13 amino acids. The germline V gene has CDR1 MDHEN and CDR2 SYDVKM. This CDR3 is CASSLGQVDGYTF. The CDR3 nucleotides are TGTGCCAGCAGTTTAGGACAGGTAGACGGCTACACCTTC.